This T cell receptor (beta chain) comes out of a study of T cells in Graves' hyperthyroidism and ophthalmopathy. Researchers took RNA transcripts and amplified the TCR beta CDR3 regions from them. RT-PCR in the first round (using the HTBI primer set) targeted the TCR CDR3. A single record per CDR3 protein comes from TCRdb applying MiXCR to the multiplex PCR reads. This sample has some 560,000 distinct CDR3 sequences; 15% to 18% occur once, and the top ten carry around 7.3%. V gave up 5 bases and J gave up 7 bases; unmatched junction bases: 6. The CDR3 covers 14 residues. The germline gives CDR1 SGHTA, CDR2 FQGNSA. This clonotype was counted at least ten times.

This sequence originates from a woman in her 30s with Graves' hyperthyroidism. Sequenced: blood. The chain links TRBV7-2 to TRBJ1-5; 9 bases fit TRBD1. The CDR3 loop reads CASSRGQGSQPQHF. CDR3 coding DNA: TGTGCCAGCAGCCGCGGACAGGGGAGCCAGCCCCAGCATTTT.